The 14 T cell receptor beta chains reported below all come from one sample, sequenced in a study of T cell changes during pregnancy in multiple sclerosis. Sequencing was performed with immunoSEQ multiplex PCR; in TCRdb, only in-frame clones are kept and a portion is missing. The repertoire holds 40,000 to 65,000 clones, almost 95% seen once, with less than 0.3% in the top ten. The source was CD4+ T cells from peripheral blood mononuclear cells, collected in the third trimester of pregnancy. These receptors were taken from a female donor with multiple sclerosis, enrolled in a pregnancy study.

This clone appeared once. V usage is TRBV5-1 and J usage is TRBJ2-7; 7 bases map to TRBD1. The V and J ends lost 0 bases and 4 bases, in that order; junction bases with no gene match: 4. The CDR3 runs 14 residues. CDR1 is SGHRS, CDR2 YFSETQ, per germline. The CDR3 reads CASSLGPGGYEQYF. In DNA, the CDR3 is TGCGCCAGCAGCTTGGGGCCAGGGGGATACGAGCAGTACTTC.

The CDR3 spells CASSFMSNYGYTF. The CDR3 coding sequence is TGTGCCAGCAGCTTTATGTCTAACTATGGCTACACCTTC. The chain is built from TRBV7-9 and TRBJ1-2; D remains unclear. Germline loops: CDR1 SEHNR, CDR2 FQNEAQ (reference sequence). The CDR3 length is 13 residues. With 3 bases removed from V and 0 bases from J, the gap between germline ends came to 5 bases.

This clone was seen a few times. The chain is built from TRBV6-5 and TRBJ2-7; TRBD1 aligns across 12 bases. J gave up 7 bases and V 5 bases, and 6 bases lay outside the gene matches. Germline V lookup: CDR1 MNHEY, CDR2 SVGAGI. The CDR3 extends over 14 amino acids. The CDR3: CASSRDRGLYEQYF. CDR3 bases: TGTGCCAGCAGTCGGGACAGGGGGCTTTATGAGCAGTACTTC.

This clone was counted a single time. The rearrangement joins TRBV14 to TRBJ1-4; no definite D call. The germline V gene has CDR1 SGHDN and CDR2 FVKESK. CDR3 size: 15 residues. Trimming pared 1 base from V and 7 bases from J, leaving 13 bases between. CDR3 amino acids: CASSQVRGSGEKLFF. The CDR3 DNA is TGTGCCAGCAGCCAAGTACGAGGGTCCGGTGAAAAACTGTTTTTT.

The chain links TRBV5-1 to TRBJ1-1; D possibly corresponds to TRBD1 (6 bases). There are 15 residues in the CDR3. Per the germline V gene, CDR1 is SGHRS and CDR2 is YFSETQ. The germline V and J ends were trimmed by 0 bases and 5 bases, with 14 bases remaining between them. CDR3: CASSLAFRGGTEAFF. In nucleotides, the CDR3 is TGCGCCAGCAGCTTGGCGTTCAGGGGCGGGACTGAAGCTTTCTTT.

This clone was observed a handful of times. The chain carries TRBV18 and TRBJ1-5; TRBD1 is a possible D gene (5 bases). This CDR3 comprises 14 residues. Germline-derived CDR1 and CDR2 are KGHSH and LQKENI. V was clipped by 1 base and J by 7 bases, with 11 bases between them. CDR3 amino acids: CASSPRGGEQPQHF. The CDR3 DNA sequence: TGTGCCAGCTCACCACGGGGCGGAGAGCAGCCCCAGCATTTT. Complete variable domain (other parts from reference TRBV18 and TRBJ1-5): NAGVMQNPRHLVRRRGQEARLRCSPMKGHSHVYWYRQLPEEGLKFMVYLQKENIIDESGMPKERFSAEFPKEGPSILRIQQVVRGDSAAYFCASSPRGGEQPQHFGDGTRLSIL.

The CDR3 bases are TGTGCCAGCAGCCTAAAACGCTACAGGGGAACGAGCAATGAGCAGTTCTTC. Its translation: CASSLKRYRGTSNEQFF. V gene TRBV7-8 combines with J gene TRBJ2-1; 7 bases are shared with TRBD1. J was trimmed by 6 bases and V by 5 bases; bases with no gene match: 16. Germline V gives CDR1 SGHVS, CDR2 FQNEAQ. This CDR3 is 17 amino acids long.

The chain couples TRBV27 to TRBJ1-2, with D possibly being TRBD1 (5 bases). CDR1 and CDR2 from the germline V gene are MNHEY and SMNVEV (reference sequence). This CDR3 has 14 residues. V was trimmed by 5 bases and J by 5 bases, leaving 15 bases between them. The CDR3 spells CASSRGQSSYGYTF. CDR3 sequence (DNA): TGTGCCAGCAGTAGGGGTCAGTCTAGTTATGGCTACACCTTC.

The chain has TRBV5-1 and TRBJ2-3; TRBD2 matches at 10 bases. In germline, CDR1 is SGHRS, CDR2 YFSETQ. CDR3 length: 15 residues. After removal of 5 bases from V and 5 bases from J, the junction contained 8 bases not matched to a gene. The DNA of the CDR3 is TGCGCCAGCAGACTAGCGGGGTTTAGCGGAGATACGCAGTATTTT. Translated, it gives CASRLAGFSGDTQYF.

This sequence joins TRBV18 and TRBJ1-1, with 7 bases lining up with TRBD1. CDR3 length: 13 amino acids. V lost 6 bases to trimming and J lost 8 bases; unmatched junction nucleotides: 9. The germline gives CDR1 KGHSH, CDR2 LQKENI. This chain's CDR3 is CASSRIGTEEAFF. The CDR3 coding sequence is TGTGCCAGCTCGCGAATCGGGACAGAAGAAGCTTTCTTT.

The chain couples TRBV7-9 to TRBJ2-1, with 12 bases lining up with TRBD2. Looked up from germline, CDR1 is SEHNR and CDR2 is FQNEAQ (reference sequence). V dropped 4 bases and J dropped 7; count of bases not matched to a gene: 11. CDR3 length: 17 residues. The CDR3 reads CASSSRTSGAVINEQFF. The DNA for the CDR3 is TGTGCCAGCAGCTCGAGGACTAGCGGGGCTGTAATAAATGAGCAGTTCTTC. The whole variable domain, remainder taken from reference TRBV7-9 and TRBJ2-1, is DTGVSQNPRHKITKRGQNVTFRCDPISEHNRLYWYRQTLGQGPEFLTYFQNEAQLEKSRLLSDRFSAERPKGSFSTLEIQRTEQGDSAMYLCASSSRTSGAVINEQFFGPGTRLTVL.

The V and J genes are TRBV7-2 and TRBJ1-2, with D tentatively TRBD1 (5 bases). Germline values: CDR1 SGHTA, CDR2 FQGNSA. CDR3 size: 15 residues. V was trimmed by 1 base and J by 5 bases, leaving 14 bases between them. DNA of the CDR3: TGTGCCAGCAGCTTAGTAACAGGATTGGTGTATGGCTACACCTTC. Translating it yields CASSLVTGLVYGYTF.

This clone has a single count. The V call is TRBV6-1, the J call TRBJ1-4, with D possibly TRBD1 on 6 matching bases. Germline CDR1 reads MNHNS; CDR2 reads SASEGT. This CDR3 spans 13 amino acids. Trimming took off 6 bases at V and 11 bases at J, with 16 bases between the two ends. CDR3 sequence: CASRNRESGKLFF. In nucleotides, the CDR3 is TGTGCCAGCAGGAACAGGGAATCAGGGAAACTGTTTTTT.

The chain links TRBV7-3 to TRBJ2-1; D perhaps matches TRBD2 (6 bases). Between the trimmed V and J ends, which lost 8 bases and 9 bases, there was a span of 11 bases. The CDR3 runs 11 residues. The germline CDR1 and CDR2 sequences are SGHTA and FQGTGA. CDR3 in DNA: TGTGCCAGCGGGGCGGGAAGTGAGCAGTTCTTC. Translating it yields CASGAGSEQFF.